This T cell receptor beta chain was sequenced during a study of T cells in Graves' hyperthyroidism and ophthalmopathy. Study outcomes and limitations: The model anticipated ophthalmopathy a median around 6 months pre-onset.

Comment on this clonotype: The antigen is unknown.

Per the germline V gene, CDR1 is MNHEY and CDR2 is SMNVEV (reference sequence). The CDR3 length is 16 residues. Trimming removed 0 bases at V and 4 bases at J, with 15 bases between. Amplification targeted TCR beta CDR3 regions from RNA transcripts. The primer set for the first-round RT-PCR of the TCR CDR3 was HTBI. MiXCR was run by TCRdb on the multiplex PCR reads, yielding one entry per CDR3 protein. The sample has 400,000 to 550,000 distinct CDR3 sequences; around 22% are singletons. The sequenced sample consisted of blood. This receptor was identified in a woman aged 30 to 39 with Graves' ophthalmopathy. The chain couples TRBV27 to TRBJ1-2, with a weak D call TRBD1 (6 bases). The CDR3 reads CASSLSTGGLGYGYTF. The CDR3 DNA follows: TGTGCCAGCAGTTTATCGACCGGGGGGCTCGGCTATGGCTACACCTTC.